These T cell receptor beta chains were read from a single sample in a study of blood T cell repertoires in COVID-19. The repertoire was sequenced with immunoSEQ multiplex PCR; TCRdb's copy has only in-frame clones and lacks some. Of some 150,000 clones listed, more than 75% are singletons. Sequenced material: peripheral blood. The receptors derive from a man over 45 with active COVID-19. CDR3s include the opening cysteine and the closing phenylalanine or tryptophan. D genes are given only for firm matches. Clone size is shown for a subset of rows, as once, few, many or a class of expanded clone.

CDR3: CASSPSPGFQETQYF; DNA: TGTGCCAGCAGCCCGTCCCCAGGGTTCCAAGAGACCCAGTACTTC; D: -; length: 15; V: TRBV7-7; J: TRBJ2-5; size: -
CDR3: CASSEATRVKETQYF; DNA: TGTGCCAGTAGTGAAGCGACTAGGGTTAAAGAGACCCAGTACTTC; D: -; length: 15; V: TRBV19; J: TRBJ2-5; size: -
CDR3: CASSPTTPRPLYEQYF; DNA: TGCGCCAGCAGCCCGACAACCCCCCGTCCGCTGTACGAGCAGTACTTC; D: -; length: 16; V: TRBV5-1; J: TRBJ2-7; size: -
CDR3: CASSYSSSDTEAFF; DNA: TGTGCCAGCAGTTACTCTTCGTCGGACACTGAAGCTTTCTTT; D: -; length: 14; V: TRBV6-5; J: TRBJ1-1; size: -
CDR3: CASSLALGQPGETQYF; DNA: TGCGCCAGCAGCTTGGCCTTGGGACAGCCGGGGGAGACCCAGTACTTC; D: TRBD1; length: 16; V: TRBV5-1; J: TRBJ2-5; size: -
CDR3: CASSLSLGLAGSSPAGELFF; DNA: TGTGCCAGCAGCTTAAGCTTAGGGCTAGCGGGGTCCTCCCCGGCCGGGGAGCTGTTTTTT; D: TRBD2; length: 20; V: TRBV7-3; J: TRBJ2-2; size: -
CDR3: CASREPPGDTQYF; DNA: TGTGCCAGCAGGGAACCTCCGGGAGATACGCAGTATTTT; D: -; length: 13; V: TRBV11-2; J: TRBJ2-3; size: once
CDR3: CASSLVRAGGYEQYF; DNA: TGTGCCAGCAGCTTAGTACGGGCCGGGGGGTACGAGCAGTACTTC; D: TRBD2; length: 15; V: TRBV7-2; J: TRBJ2-7; size: -
CDR3: CASSPPRLGYGELFF; DNA: TGTGCCAGCAGCCCTCCTCGACTTGGGTACGGGGAGCTGTTTTTT; D: -; length: 15; V: TRBV7-2; J: TRBJ2-2; size: -
CDR3: CASSPKAQGGNQPQHF; DNA: TGTGCCAGCAGCCCGAAGGCTCAGGGTGGCAATCAGCCCCAGCATTTT; D: -; length: 16; V: TRBV7-6; J: TRBJ1-5; size: -
CDR3: CASSYDTGYTF; DNA: TGTGCCAGCAGTTATGACACCGGCTACACCTTC; D: -; length: 11; V: TRBV6-6; J: TRBJ1-2; size: -
CDR3: CAISESTGLAVSYEQYF; DNA: TGTGCCATCAGTGAGTCAACGGGACTAGCGGTTTCCTACGAGCAGTACTTC; D: TRBD2; length: 17; V: TRBV10-3; J: TRBJ2-7; size: -
CDR3: CAWSVMNTEAFF; DNA: TGTGCCTGGAGTGTTATGAACACTGAAGCTTTCTTT; D: -; length: 12; V: TRBV30; J: TRBJ1-1; size: -
CDR3: CASSQVQAGGANTQYF; DNA: TGCGCCAGCAGCCAAGTTCAAGCGGGGGGTGCGAATACGCAGTATTTT; D: TRBD2; length: 16; V: TRBV4-1; J: TRBJ2-3; size: -
CDR3: CASSPGLPYNEQFF; DNA: TGTGCCAGCTCACCGGGACTACCGTACAATGAGCAGTTCTTC; D: TRBD2; length: 14; V: TRBV18; J: TRBJ2-1; size: -
CDR3: CASSEGANKKKLFF; DNA: TGTGCCAGCAGTGAAGGGGCCAATAAGAAAAAACTGTTTTTT; D: -; length: 14; V: TRBV6-1; J: TRBJ1-4; size: -
CDR3: CSANRGDEQFF; DNA: TGCAGCGCGAACCGGGGGGATGAGCAGTTCTTC; D: TRBD2; length: 11; V: TRBV29-1; J: TRBJ2-1; size: -
CDR3: CASSLDLGAGGLQETQYF; DNA: TGTGCCAGCAGCTTAGACCTTGGGGCGGGGGGCCTCCAAGAGACCCAGTACTTC; D: TRBD2; length: 18; V: TRBV7-9; J: TRBJ2-5; size: once
CDR3: CASSPQGSYQPQHF; DNA: TGTGCCAGTAGTCCCCAGGGTTCTTATCAGCCCCAGCATTTT; D: -; length: 14; V: TRBV19; J: TRBJ1-5; size: -
CDR3: CASSFGVSSYEQYF; DNA: TGTGCCAGCAGCTTCGGGGTGAGCTCCTACGAGCAGTACTTC; D: -; length: 14; V: TRBV7-9; J: TRBJ2-7; size: many
CDR3: CASSPAGFTDTQYF; DNA: TGCGCCAGCAGCCCAGCGGGTTTCACAGATACGCAGTATTTT; D: -; length: 14; V: TRBV5-1; J: TRBJ2-3; size: -
CDR3: CASSPLIGGTDSPLHF; DNA: TGCGCCAGCAGCCCCCTAATCGGGGGGACGGATTCACCCCTCCACTTT; D: -; length: 16; V: TRBV4-1; J: TRBJ1-6; size: once
CDR3: CASSRTGTGEADTQYF; DNA: TGTGCCAGCAGCCGGACCGGGACAGGGGAGGCAGATACGCAGTATTTT; D: TRBD1; length: 16; V: TRBV5-4; J: TRBJ2-3; size: -
CDR3: CASLTRTSGDVYEQYF; DNA: TGTGCCAGCTTGACCCGGACTAGCGGGGACGTCTACGAGCAGTACTTC; D: TRBD2; length: 16; V: TRBV7-9; J: TRBJ2-7; size: -
CDR3: CASSTFRGPSNQPQHF; DNA: TGTGCCAGTAGTACCTTTAGGGGTCCTAGCAATCAGCCCCAGCATTTT; D: -; length: 16; V: TRBV19; J: TRBJ1-5; size: -
CDR3: CASSPSTGSVGGYTF; DNA: TGTGCCAGCTCACCCTCGACAGGCTCGGTGGGAGGCTACACCTTC; D: -; length: 15; V: TRBV18; J: TRBJ1-2; size: -
CDR3: CASSKRSASGGPNTGELFF; DNA: TGTGCCAGCAGCAAAAGGTCGGCTAGCGGGGGCCCTAACACCGGGGAGCTGTTTTTT; D: -; length: 19; V: TRBV21-1; J: TRBJ2-2; size: -
CDR3: CASSPPSGVTEAFF; DNA: TGTGCCAGCAGTCCCCCATCAGGGGTGACTGAAGCTTTCTTT; D: -; length: 14; V: TRBV6-6; J: TRBJ1-1; size: -